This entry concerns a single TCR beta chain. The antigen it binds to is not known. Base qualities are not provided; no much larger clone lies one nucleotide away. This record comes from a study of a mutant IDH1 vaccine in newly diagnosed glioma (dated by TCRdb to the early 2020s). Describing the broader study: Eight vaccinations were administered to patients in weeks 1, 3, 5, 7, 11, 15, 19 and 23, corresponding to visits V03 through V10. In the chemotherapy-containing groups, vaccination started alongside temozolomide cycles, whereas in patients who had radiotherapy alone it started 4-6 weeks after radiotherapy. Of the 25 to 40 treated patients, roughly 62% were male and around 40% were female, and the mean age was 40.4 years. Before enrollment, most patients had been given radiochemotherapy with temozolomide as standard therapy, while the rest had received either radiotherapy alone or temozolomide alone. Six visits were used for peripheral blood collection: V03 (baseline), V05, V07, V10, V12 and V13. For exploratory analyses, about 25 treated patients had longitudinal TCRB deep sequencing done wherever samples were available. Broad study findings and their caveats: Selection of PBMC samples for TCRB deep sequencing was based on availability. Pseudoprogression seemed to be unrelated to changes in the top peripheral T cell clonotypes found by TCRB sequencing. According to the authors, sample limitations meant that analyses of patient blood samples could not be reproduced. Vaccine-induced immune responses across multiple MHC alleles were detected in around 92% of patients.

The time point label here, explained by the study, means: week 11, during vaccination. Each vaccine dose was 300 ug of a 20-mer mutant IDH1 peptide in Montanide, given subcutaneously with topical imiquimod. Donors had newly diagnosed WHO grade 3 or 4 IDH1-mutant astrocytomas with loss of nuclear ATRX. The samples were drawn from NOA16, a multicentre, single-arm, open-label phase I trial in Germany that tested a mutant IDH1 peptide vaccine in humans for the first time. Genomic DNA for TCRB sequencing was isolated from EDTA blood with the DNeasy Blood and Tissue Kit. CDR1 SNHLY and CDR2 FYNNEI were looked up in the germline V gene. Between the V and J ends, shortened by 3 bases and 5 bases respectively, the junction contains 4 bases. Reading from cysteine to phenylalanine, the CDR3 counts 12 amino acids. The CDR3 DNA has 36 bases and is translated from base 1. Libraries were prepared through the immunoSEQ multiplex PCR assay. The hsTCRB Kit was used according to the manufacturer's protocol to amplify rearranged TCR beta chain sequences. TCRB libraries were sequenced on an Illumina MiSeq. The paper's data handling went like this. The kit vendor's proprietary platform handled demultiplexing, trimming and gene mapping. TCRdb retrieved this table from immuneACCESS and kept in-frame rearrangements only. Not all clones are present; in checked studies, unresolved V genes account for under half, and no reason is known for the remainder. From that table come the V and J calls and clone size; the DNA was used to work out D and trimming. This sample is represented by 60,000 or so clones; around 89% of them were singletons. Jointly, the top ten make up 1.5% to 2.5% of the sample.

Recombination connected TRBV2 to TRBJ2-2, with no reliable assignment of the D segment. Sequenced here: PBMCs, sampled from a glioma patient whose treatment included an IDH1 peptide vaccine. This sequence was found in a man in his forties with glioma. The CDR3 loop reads CASSDWTGELFF. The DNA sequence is TGTGCCAGCAGTGATTGGACCGGGGAGCTGTTTTTT.